The clone carrying this T cell receptor (beta chain) appeared a few times. J was trimmed by 7 bases and V by 0 bases; bases with no gene match: 8. The germline V gene encodes CDR1 SGHKS and CDR2 YYEKEE (reference sequence). This CDR3 region has 16 residues. The sample is drawn from a study of control samples from healthy donors and cancer patients. Using immunoSEQ multiplex PCR, the repertoire was profiled, and TCRdb retains in-frame clones only, with some absent. The profile shows 210,000 or so clones, about 89% of them singletons. The chain combines TRBV5-5 with TRBJ2-2; the match to TRBD1 covers 8 bases. This TCR came from a man aged 25-45 years in good health. The specimen was blood. CDR3 nucleotides: TGTGCCAGCAGCTTGGCCGGGACAGGAGCTGTCGGGGAGCTGTTTTTT. Amino acids: CASSLAGTGAVGELFF.